Shown below are 17 T cell receptor beta chains from a single sample sequenced in a study of control samples from healthy donors and cancer patients. Some clones are missing from TCRdb's copy, which holds only in-frame ones; the method was immunoSEQ multiplex PCR. The sample has some 120,000 clones; about 88% are singletons. The sample comprised blood. The receptors stem from a woman between 65 and 79 years old in good health.

In DNA, the CDR3 is TGCGCCAGCAGCTTGGAGGGGGCGCGCGAAAAACTGTTTTTT. Protein sequence: CASSLEGAREKLFF. This rearrangement joins TRBV5-1 to TRBJ1-4; 7 positions match TRBD1. Germline CDR1 is SGHRS and CDR2 is YFSETQ. The junction had 4 bases not matched to a gene; V was cut back by 0 bases and J by 8 bases. CDR3 length: 14 residues. Full variable domain (outside the CDR3, taken from reference TRBV5-1 and TRBJ1-4): KAGVTQTPRYLIKTRGQQVTLSCSPISGHRSVSWYQQTPGQGLQFLFEYFSETQRNKGNFPGRFSGRQFSNSRSEMNVSTLELGDSALYLCASSLEGAREKLFFGSGTQLSVL.

This clone was detected a few times. The rearrangement uses TRBV24-1 and TRBJ1-1; 8 bases are shared with TRBD1. CDR1 KGHDR and CDR2 SFDVKD come from the germline V gene. Trimming cost V 5 bases and J 1 base; bases outside gene matches: 2. The CDR3 loop spans 14 amino acids. CDR3 protein: CATSAQGANTEAFF. The CDR3 DNA follows: TGTGCCACCAGTGCTCAGGGGGCGAACACTGAAGCTTTCTTT.

The chain combines TRBV3-1 (or the pseudogene TRBV3-2) with TRBJ2-1; D is ambiguous. Germline CDR1 LGHDT, CDR2 YNNKEL (reference sequence). Trimming removed 8 bases from V and 5 bases from J, with 19 bases in between. The CDR3 spans 15 residues. Written as DNA, the CDR3 is TGTGCCAGCGGCCCCCGCGCCCTTGTGAACAATGAGCAGTTCTTC. This translates into CASGPRALVNNEQFF.

J is TRBJ1-3 and V is TRBV3-1 (or the pseudogene TRBV3-2); D not certain. This CDR3 spans 15 amino acids. Germline V gene data show CDR1 as LGHDT and CDR2 as YNNKEL (reference sequence). CDR3 loop: CAAAQPLHARNTIYF. CDR3 coding DNA: TGTGCAGCAGCTCAGCCATTACACGCACGAAACACCATATATTTT.

The CDR3 bases are TGCGCCAGCAGCTTGAGGACAGGGTTCGAAAAACTGTTTTTT. Protein: CASSLRTGFEKLFF. The chain uses TRBV5-1 and TRBJ1-4, with TRBD1 matching over 8 bases. The CDR3 runs 14 residues. Per the germline V gene, CDR1 is SGHRS and CDR2 is YFSETQ. Trimming cost V 1 base and J 8 bases; bases outside gene matches: 4.

DNA for the CDR3: TGCAGCGCCGAAGAAGACAAGAACACTGAAGCTTTCTTT. Its translation: CSAEEDKNTEAFF. The chain recombines TRBV29-1 with TRBJ1-1; D unresolved. Trimming pared 7 bases from V and 1 base from J, leaving 13 bases between. Germline V gene data show CDR1 as SQVTM and CDR2 as ANQGSEA. The CDR3 totals 13 residues.

The V and J genes are TRBV15 and TRBJ1-1, with D possibly being TRBD1 (5 bases). Deletions cut 0 bases from V and 4 bases from J, with 9 bases between. Germline CDR1 LNHNV, CDR2 YYDKDF (reference sequence). The CDR3 runs to 14 residues. The CDR3 DNA sequence: TGTGCCACCAGCAGAGAGTCAGGGAGCACTGAAGCTTTCTTT. It specifies CATSRESGSTEAFF.

The rearrangement links TRBV28 to TRBJ1-6; D is perhaps TRBD1 (6 bases). CDR3 length: 12 residues. The germline V and J ends were trimmed by 6 bases and 10 bases, with 10 bases remaining between them. Germline V gene sequence: CDR1 MDHEN, CDR2 SYDVKM. Here the CDR3 reads CASSWTASPLHF. CDR3 nucleotides: TGTGCCAGCAGCTGGACAGCCTCACCCCTCCACTTT.

This chain connects TRBV18 to TRBJ2-7; 12 positions agree with TRBD2. V was pared by 3 bases and J by 2 bases, with 2 bases of the junction left unmatched. The germline V gene has CDR1 KGHSH and CDR2 LQKENI. The CDR3 covers 15 residues. CDR3 loop: CASSPRLAGAYEQYF. The CDR3 DNA sequence: TGTGCCAGCTCACCCCGACTAGCGGGGGCCTACGAGCAGTACTTC.

The rearrangement joins TRBV12-5 to TRBJ1-2; D remains ambiguous. V dropped 1 base and J dropped 8 bases, with 11 bases sitting between them. Germline CDR1 and CDR2: LGHNT and FRNRAP. The CDR3 totals 13 residues. CDR3 residues: CASGLEMGYGYTF. Written as DNA, the CDR3 is TGTGCTAGTGGTTTGGAGATGGGGTACGGCTACACCTTC.

The V call is TRBV10-2, the J call TRBJ2-5; 15 bases agree with TRBD2. This CDR3 region has 15 residues. Germline CDR1 and CDR2: WSHSY and SAAADI. V shed 6 bases, J shed 1 base, and the junction held 0 bases outside the gene matches. Here the CDR3 DNA reads TGCGCCAGCAGGGGACTAGCGGGGGGCCAAGAGACCCAGTACTTC. Translating it yields CASRGLAGGQETQYF.

The chain uses TRBV24-1 and TRBJ1-2; D possibly corresponds to TRBD1 (6 bases). V gave up 0 bases and J gave up 2 bases, with 12 bases separating them. Germline CDR1 KGHDR, CDR2 SFDVKD. The CDR3 sequence is 16 residues long. The CDR3 DNA sequence: TGTGCCACCAGTGATTTGGGACAGCCGTTGAACTATGGCTACACCTTC. Translated: CATSDLGQPLNYGYTF.

This chain uses TRBV7-9 with TRBJ1-4; 9 positions match TRBD1. The CDR3 consists of 16 residues. V lost 5 bases to trimming and J lost 7 bases; unmatched junction nucleotides: 11. The germline gives CDR1 SEHNR, CDR2 FQNEAQ (reference sequence). As DNA, the CDR3 is TGTGCCAGCAGCGTCGCCGGGACAGGGTTGGCTGAAAAACTGTTTTTT. Its protein is CASSVAGTGLAEKLFF.

This clone was observed a handful of times. The V gene is TRBV6-5, the J gene TRBJ2-2; perhaps TRBD2 as D (5 bases). In germline, CDR1 is MNHEY, CDR2 SVGAGI. The CDR3 spans 13 residues. Trimming removed 4 bases at V and 6 bases at J, with 9 bases between. CDR3 sequence: CASSSVGAGELFF. The CDR3, as DNA: TGTGCCAGCAGTTCCGTCGGGGCCGGGGAGCTGTTTTTT.

Written as DNA, the CDR3 is TGTGCCACCCGGGCGGCGAACACCGGGGAGCTGTTTTTT. It encodes CATRAANTGELFF. This chain connects TRBV6-6 to TRBJ2-2; no definite D call. V was trimmed by 10 bases and J by 0 bases, leaving 9 bases between them. CDR1 is MNHNY, CDR2 SVGAGI, per germline (reference sequence). The CDR3 sequence is 13 residues long.

The chain combines TRBV3-1 (or the pseudogene TRBV3-2) with TRBJ1-2; no clear D gene. CDR1 is LGHDT, CDR2 YNNKEL, per germline (reference sequence). The V and J ends lost 1 base and 4 bases respectively, with 19 bases between them. The CDR3 runs to 17 residues. CDR3 coding DNA: TGTGCCAGCAGCCAAGGAGAATTGGGGAGGCCCATCTATGGCTACACCTTC. Protein product: CASSQGELGRPIYGYTF.

This sequence joins TRBV15 and TRBJ2-2; a weak D match, TRBD1 (5 bases). The CDR3 sequence is 17 residues long. CDR1 LNHNV and CDR2 YYDKDF come from the germline V gene (reference sequence). V was cut by 0 bases and J by 0 bases, with 11 bases left in between. CDR3 amino acids: CATSREPPTANTGELFF. The CDR3 nucleotides read TGTGCCACCAGCAGAGAGCCCCCGACAGCGAACACCGGGGAGCTGTTTTTT.